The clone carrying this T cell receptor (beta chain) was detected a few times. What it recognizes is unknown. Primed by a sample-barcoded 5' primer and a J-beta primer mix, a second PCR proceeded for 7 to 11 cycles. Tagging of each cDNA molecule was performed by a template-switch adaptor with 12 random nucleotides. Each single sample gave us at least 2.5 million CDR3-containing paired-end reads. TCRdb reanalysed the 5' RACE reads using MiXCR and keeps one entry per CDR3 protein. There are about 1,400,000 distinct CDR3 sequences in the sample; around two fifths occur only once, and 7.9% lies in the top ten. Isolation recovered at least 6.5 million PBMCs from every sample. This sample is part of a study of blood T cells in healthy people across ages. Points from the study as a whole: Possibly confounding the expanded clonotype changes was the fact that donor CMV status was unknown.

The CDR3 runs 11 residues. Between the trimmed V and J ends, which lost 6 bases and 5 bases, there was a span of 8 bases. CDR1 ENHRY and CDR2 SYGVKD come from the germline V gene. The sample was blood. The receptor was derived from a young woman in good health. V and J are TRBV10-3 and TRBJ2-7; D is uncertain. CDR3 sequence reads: CAISKDHEQYF. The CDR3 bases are TGTGCCATCAGCAAGGACCACGAGCAGTACTTC.